Presented here are 32 T cell receptor beta chains from one specimen sequenced in a study of blood T cell repertoires in COVID-19. The protocol was immunoSEQ multiplex PCR, while the TCRdb copy is restricted to in-frame clones and leaves out a portion. Of under 400,000 clones listed, 88% were seen once; the top ten hold approximately 1%. The sequenced sample consisted of PBMCs or T cells enriched from blood (not recorded which). These receptors all stem from a woman aged 25 to 39 who had been exposed to COVID-19.

The chain joins TRBV5-4 to TRBJ2-2; maybe TRBD2 (6 bases). Between the trimmed V and J ends, which lost 0 bases and 4 bases, there was a span of 10 bases. CDR1 is SGHNT, CDR2 YYREEE, per germline (reference sequence). CDR3 length equals 15 residues. Here the CDR3 DNA reads TGTGCCAGCAGCTTGGCGGGAGCAGGCACCGGGGAGCTGTTTTTT. It specifies CASSLAGAGTGELFF.

The CDR3 bases are TGTGCCAGCAGTTTAGTTGGTGAGCAGCCCCAGCATTTT. Protein product: CASSLVGEQPQHF. The V call is TRBV28, the J call TRBJ1-5; D unclear. Germline CDR1 MDHEN, CDR2 SYDVKM. The length of the CDR3 is 13 residues. V was pared by 2 bases and J by 7 bases, with 9 bases between.

This chain links TRBV9 with TRBJ2-4, with TRBD1 identical over 7 bases. Germline trimming cut 3 bases from V and 5 bases from J; bases unmatched to any gene: 5. Germline-derived CDR1 and CDR2 are SGDLS and YYNGEE. The length of the CDR3 is 14 residues. CDR3 in DNA: TGTGCCAGCAGCGGAGGGGACAGCCAAAACATTCAGTACTTC. It yields the protein CASSGGDSQNIQYF.

V gene TRBV7-2 combines with J gene TRBJ2-5; 8 nucleotides agree with TRBD2. The CDR3 has 15 amino acids. From germline, CDR1 is SGHTA and CDR2 FQGNSA. J lost 2 bases, V lost 6 bases, and 8 bases had no gene match. CDR3 coding DNA: TGTGCCAGCAGGAGACTAGCGAAACTTCAAGAGACCCAGTACTTC. It yields the protein CASRRLAKLQETQYF.

The chain is built from TRBV7-3 and TRBJ1-1, with TRBD1 identical over 9 bases. The CDR3 totals 14 residues. CDR1 is SGHTA, CDR2 FQGTGA, per germline. V shed 5 bases and J 5 bases; nucleotides not matched to a gene: 6. CDR3: CASSATGGGTEAFF. The CDR3 region has the DNA TGTGCCAGCAGCGCCACAGGGGGCGGGACTGAAGCTTTCTTT.

This rearrangement joins TRBV28 to TRBJ2-7, with 7 bases lining up with TRBD1. The length of the CDR3 is 11 residues. Looked up from germline, CDR1 is MDHEN and CDR2 is SYDVKM. J gave up 6 bases and V 7 bases, and 3 bases lay outside the gene matches. This chain's CDR3 is CASTGTAEQYF. CDR3 coding DNA: TGTGCCAGCACCGGGACAGCCGAGCAGTACTTC.

The chain employs TRBV7-8 and TRBJ1-1, with TRBD1 matching over 8 bases. Germline assignment: CDR1 SGHVS and CDR2 FQNEAQ. Unmatched junction bases numbered 4, after V lost 4 bases and J lost 0 bases. The CDR3 sequence is 15 residues long. The CDR3 reads CASSWDRLMNTEAFF. Here the CDR3 DNA reads TGTGCCAGCAGCTGGGACAGGCTTATGAACACTGAAGCTTTCTTT.

This chain joins TRBV7-3 and TRBJ1-5; no clear D. CDR1 and CDR2 (germline): SGHTA, FQGTGA. The CDR3 loop spans 13 amino acids. The ends were cut back, 3 bases at V and 3 bases at J, with 6 bases in the middle. The CDR3 DNA reads TGTGCCAGCAGCTTGGCCAACAATCAGCCCCAGCATTTT. It specifies CASSLANNQPQHF.

This chain uses TRBV7-9 with TRBJ2-7; 7 bases agree with TRBD1. The CDR3 loop spans 14 amino acids. CDR1 is SEHNR, CDR2 FQNEAQ, per germline (reference sequence). With V trimmed by 5 bases and J by 5 bases, 9 bases remained unmatched. The CDR3 loop reads CASSPETGSNEQYF. CDR3 coding DNA: TGTGCCAGCAGCCCCGAGACAGGGAGCAACGAGCAGTACTTC.

The rearrangement joins TRBV4-1 to TRBJ2-3, with D maybe TRBD1 (6 bases). CDR3 length: 15 residues. CDR1 is MGHRA, CDR2 YSYEKL, per germline. The V gene lost 11 bases and the J gene lost 0 bases, with 18 bases spanning the gap. The CDR3 region is CASKGGATSTDTQYF. The CDR3 coding sequence is TGCGCCTCAAAAGGGGGTGCCACTAGCACAGATACGCAGTATTTT.

The rearrangement joins TRBV24-1 to TRBJ1-2; D is uncertain. Germline CDR1 KGHDR, CDR2 SFDVKD. The CDR3 spans 11 residues. V lost 4 bases and J 6 bases, leaving 5 bases between the germline ends. CDR3 residues: CATSDGDGYTF. CDR3 bases: TGTGCCACCAGTGACGGGGATGGCTACACCTTC.

The rearrangement joins TRBV28 to TRBJ2-1; possibly TRBD2 for D (6 bases). CDR1 and CDR2 (germline): MDHEN, SYDVKM. This CDR3 comprises 16 residues. V lost 5 bases to trimming and J lost 0 bases, with 14 bases between them. As DNA, the CDR3 is TGTGCCAGCAGTCCTCGGGACTTCAGCTCCTACAATGAGCAGTTCTTC. Its protein is CASSPRDFSSYNEQFF.

The chain couples TRBV28 to TRBJ1-5; D uncertain. This CDR3 spans 14 amino acids. Germline V gene lookup returns CDR1 MDHEN and CDR2 SYDVKM. V gave up 4 bases and J gave up 0 bases, with 7 bases separating them. This CDR3 is CASSYRSSNQPQHF. The CDR3 region has the DNA TGTGCCAGCAGTTATCGGAGTAGCAATCAGCCCCAGCATTTT.

The chain carries TRBV7-2 and TRBJ2-5; maybe TRBD2 (6 bases). Looked up from germline, CDR1 is SGHTA and CDR2 is FQGNSA. V lost 1 base and J 5 bases, leaving 17 bases between the germline ends. There are 16 residues in the CDR3. CDR3 in amino acids: CASSLGARDKVETQYF. In DNA form, the CDR3 reads TGTGCCAGCAGCTTAGGGGCGCGGGATAAGGTGGAGACCCAGTACTTC.

This rearrangement joins TRBV4-2 to TRBJ2-7; 11 nucleotides agree with TRBD2. The CDR3 extends over 16 amino acids. CDR1 and CDR2 (germline): LGHNA, YNFKEQ. J was trimmed by 2 bases and V by 3 bases; bases with no gene match: 6. Here the CDR3 DNA reads TGTGCCAGCAGCCAGGGGGGACTAGCGGAAGCCTACGAGCAGTACTTC. It encodes CASSQGGLAEAYEQYF.

V usage is TRBV4-2 and J usage is TRBJ2-1; 10 bases agree with TRBD2. CDR1 is LGHNA and CDR2 is YNFKEQ in the germline V gene. V lost 0 bases to trimming and J lost 7 bases; unmatched junction nucleotides: 3. CDR3 size: 15 residues. The CDR3 nucleotides are TGTGCCAGCAGCCAAGAAGCGGGAGGGCCTAATGAGCAGTTCTTC. This sequence encodes CASSQEAGGPNEQFF.

This chain links TRBV28 with TRBJ2-3; unclear D gene. This CDR3 contains 14 residues. Germline V gives CDR1 MDHEN, CDR2 SYDVKM. V lost 3 bases and J lost 0, with 7 bases in between. CDR3 region: CASSLGVSTDTQYF. In DNA form, the CDR3 reads TGTGCCAGCAGTTTGGGCGTCAGCACAGATACGCAGTATTTT.

The chain combines TRBV30 with TRBJ2-7; D not resolved. The CDR3 covers 11 residues. From germline, CDR1 is GTSNPN and CDR2 SVGIG (reference sequence). The germline V and J ends were trimmed by 0 bases and 7 bases, with 7 bases remaining between them. The CDR3 DNA reads TGTGCCTGGAGTGTACAGTCGGAGCAGTACTTC. As protein: CAWSVQSEQYF.

The chain combines TRBV7-3 with TRBJ2-1, with D uncertain. In germline, CDR1 is SGHTA, CDR2 FQGTGA. V was clipped by 5 bases and J by 5 bases, with 16 bases between them. The length of the CDR3 is 15 residues. The CDR3 loop reads CASSPARNGNNEQFF. CDR3 bases: TGTGCCAGCAGCCCTGCTAGGAACGGAAACAATGAGCAGTTCTTC.

The chain couples TRBV5-1 to TRBJ1-4, with unresolved D. The V end lost 0 bases, the J end lost 5 bases, and 11 bases lay between the germline ends. Per germline, CDR1 SGHRS and CDR2 YFSETQ. The CDR3 is made up of 15 amino acids. The CDR3 DNA follows: TGCGCCAGCAGCTTGGCCGGGTACGAGAATGAAAAACTGTTTTTT. It is translated as CASSLAGYENEKLFF.

The chain is built from TRBV5-6 and TRBJ1-1; maybe TRBD1 (6 bases). Trimming took 2 bases from V and 6 from J, leaving 11 bases between them. CDR1 and CDR2 (germline): SGHDT, YYEEEE. The CDR3 length is 13 residues. The DNA of the CDR3 is TGTGCCAGCAGCTTTGGGACAAGGGCTGAAGCTTTCTTT. Amino acid sequence: CASSFGTRAEAFF.

This chain uses TRBV2 with TRBJ1-5; 8 bases match TRBD1. This CDR3 comprises 14 residues. The germline V gene encodes CDR1 SNHLY and CDR2 FYNNEI. Germline trimming cut 6 bases from V and 7 bases from J; bases unmatched to any gene: 8. CDR3 nucleotide sequence: TGTGCCAGCAGGGATGACAGGGGAAGCCAGCCCCAGCATTTT. This translates into CASRDDRGSQPQHF.

The rearrangement uses TRBV5-3 and TRBJ1-1; D possibly corresponds to TRBD1 (5 bases). TRBV5-3 is an open reading frame, and its role is uncertain. This CDR3 contains 12 residues. V lost 10 bases and J 1 base, leaving 11 bases between the germline ends. The CDR3 loop reads CAGDSKNTEAFF. The CDR3 DNA follows: TGTGCCGGAGACAGTAAGAACACTGAAGCTTTCTTT.

The V call is TRBV24-1, the J call TRBJ2-5, with a tentative D call TRBD1 (6 bases). The CDR3 has 13 residues. Trimming removed 7 bases at V and 3 bases at J, with 11 bases between. The germline gives CDR1 KGHDR, CDR2 SFDVKD. CDR3 nucleotide sequence: TGTGCCACCAGGGGGGCGGTAAAAGAGACCCAGTACTTC. Its protein product is CATRGAVKETQYF.

This chain uses TRBV18 with TRBJ2-1, with 12 bases matching TRBD2. This CDR3 comprises 18 residues. The J segment lost 0 bases and the V segment lost 5 bases, leaving 8 bases of the junction unmatched. Germline assignment: CDR1 KGHSH and CDR2 LQKENI. The CDR3 DNA reads as TGTGCCAGCTCAGCAAGGCTAGCGGGAGGGAGCTCCTACAATGAGCAGTTCTTC. It is translated as CASSARLAGGSSYNEQFF.

This clone was detected only once. The chain couples TRBV19 to TRBJ2-3; 14 bases agree with TRBD2. Germline CDR1 is LNHDA and CDR2 is SQIVND (reference sequence). V dropped 3 bases and J dropped 0; count of bases not matched to a gene: 5. The CDR3 totals 18 residues. CDR3 loop: CASSMGLAGVTSTDTQYF. DNA for the CDR3: TGTGCCAGTAGTATGGGACTAGCGGGAGTAACTAGCACAGATACGCAGTATTTT.

This clone showed up just once. The rearrangement uses TRBV4-1 and TRBJ1-2; D is ambiguous. V was trimmed by 3 bases and J by 5 bases, leaving 16 bases between them. Germline CDR1 is MGHRA and CDR2 is YSYEKL. The length of the CDR3 is 15 residues. CDR3 sequence: CASSHPVEGEYGYTF. The CDR3 DNA follows: TGCGCCAGCAGCCACCCTGTGGAGGGTGAATATGGCTACACCTTC.

The chain carries TRBV5-5 and TRBJ2-7; 8 bases agree with TRBD1. The CDR3 sequence is 14 residues long. Unmatched junction bases numbered 9, after V lost 5 bases and J lost 5 bases. The V gene's germline CDR1 is SGHKS and CDR2 YYEKEE (reference sequence). For the CDR3, the DNA is TGTGCCAGCAGTTCCCAGGGGGCGCGAGACGAGCAGTACTTC. Protein: CASSSQGARDEQYF.

This chain connects TRBV9 to TRBJ2-1; D ambiguous. The V gene's germline CDR1 is SGDLS and CDR2 YYNGEE. V was pared by 3 bases and J by 1 base, with 8 bases between. CDR3 size: 14 residues. This chain's CDR3 is CASSGSWSYNEQFF. Here the CDR3 DNA reads TGTGCCAGCAGCGGGAGCTGGTCCTACAATGAGCAGTTCTTC.

This clone was found once. The chain couples TRBV24-1 to TRBJ2-1; TRBD2 aligns across 7 bases. V lost 5 bases and J lost 10; bases outside the gene matches: 7. Germline lookup yields CDR1 KGHDR and CDR2 SFDVKD. This CDR3 comprises 13 residues. CDR3 DNA sequence: TGTGCCACCAGTGGACGGGAGCGGGGCGAGCAGTTCTTC. This encodes CATSGRERGEQFF.

The V and J genes are TRBV5-4 and TRBJ1-1, with a weak D call TRBD1 (5 bases). Germline V gene sequence: CDR1 SGHNT, CDR2 YYREEE (reference sequence). CDR3 length equals 16 residues. Trimming cost V 0 bases and J 3 bases, with 15 bases left between them. The CDR3 region is CASSLGTRAVDTEAFF. The CDR3 DNA reads TGTGCCAGCAGCTTGGGGACCAGGGCAGTGGACACTGAAGCTTTCTTT.

The V call is TRBV6-5, the J call TRBJ2-7, with D perhaps matching TRBD1 (6 bases). The CDR3 covers 14 residues. Germline V gene sequence: CDR1 MNHEY, CDR2 SVGAGI. V lost 7 bases and J lost 2, with 15 bases in between. In DNA form, the CDR3 reads TGTGCCAGCAACCGACCAGGGGACCCCTACGAGCAGTACTTC. It codes for CASNRPGDPYEQYF.